Listed below are T cell receptor beta chains from one sample, sequenced in a study of blood T cell repertoires in COVID-19. Profiled with immunoSEQ multiplex PCR; TCRdb holds only in-frame clones, not every one. The repertoire holds roughly 93,000 clones, with over 70% as singletons. The sequenced sample was peripheral blood. These receptors were obtained from a human donor in a cohort sampled during active COVID-19. Each CDR3 is given with its conserved first and last residue. D genes are given only for firm matches. The listing skips clone size in some rows; elsewhere it reads once, few, many or a size class.

TRBJ2-2	-	TRBV2	-	CASSRLAVEGGELFF	TGTGCCAGCAGCAGATTAGCGGTGGAGGGCGGGGAGCTGTTTTTT
TRBJ2-1	-	TRBV6-5	-	CASSKLGSTYNEQFF	TGTGCCAGTTCAAAGCTAGGGAGTACGTACAATGAGCAGTTCTTC
TRBJ1-2	-	TRBV7-3	-	CASSLGSDYGYTF	TGTGCCAGCAGCTTAGGTTCGGACTATGGCTACACCTTC
TRBJ2-3	TRBD2	TRBV2	once	CASSEIAGTNTQYF	TGTGCCAGCAGTGAAATAGCGGGAACGAATACGCAGTATTTT
TRBJ2-5	-	TRBV4-1	-	CASSQEGRSGQETQYF	TGCGCCAGCAGCCAAGAGGGCCGGAGCGGCCAAGAGACCCAGTACTTC
TRBJ1-2	-	TRBV5-5	-	CASSLEGAQGYTF	TGTGCCAGCAGCTTAGAAGGGGCGCAGGGCTACACCTTC
TRBJ2-4	-	TRBV4-2	-	CASSQVSDSSGNIQYF	TGTGCCAGCAGCCAAGTTTCGGACAGCTCGGGTAACATTCAGTACTTC
TRBJ2-6	TRBD1	TRBV5-1	-	CASSSWASPGQSSGANVLTF	TGCGCCAGCAGCTCCTGGGCATCTCCGGGACAGAGCTCTGGGGCCAACGTCCTGACTTTC
TRBJ1-3	-	TRBV7-3	few	CASSLSSGNTIYF	TGTGCCAGCAGCTTGAGCTCTGGAAACACCATATATTTT
TRBJ1-1	TRBD1	TRBV29-1	-	CSGGQGNTEAFF	TGCAGCGGGGGACAGGGGAACACTGAAGCTTTCTTT
TRBJ1-5	-	TRBV27	-	CASSFSGGRVQPQHF	TGTGCCAGCAGTTTTTCGGGGGGCCGGGTTCAGCCCCAGCATTTT
TRBJ2-5	TRBD2	TRBV11-3	-	CASSSGLAGGETQYF	TGTGCCAGCAGCTCCGGACTAGCGGGAGGGGAGACCCAGTACTTC
TRBJ1-4	-	TRBV30	-	CAWGQGYEKLFF	TGTGCCTGGGGGCAGGGGTATGAAAAACTGTTTTTT
TRBJ2-7	-	TRBV3-1/TRBV3-2	-	CASSRSALAPYEQYF	TGTGCCAGCAGCCGCTCCGCACTAGCCCCCTACGAGCAGTACTTC
TRBJ2-5	TRBD2	TRBV2	-	CASSAGLAEILETQYF	TGTGCCAGCAGTGCCGGACTAGCGGAAATTTTAGAAACCCAGTACTTC
TRBJ1-1	-	TRBV6-5	-	CASTPRETEAFF	TGTGCCAGCACCCCAAGGGAGACTGAAGCTTTCTTT
TRBJ1-1	-	TRBV2	-	CASNAGRRGRAEAFF	TGTGCCAGCAACGCCGGGAGAAGGGGTCGGGCTGAAGCTTTCTTT
TRBJ1-1	-	TRBV29-1	-	CSVEGGMNTEAFF	TGCAGCGTTGAGGGGGGAATGAACACTGAAGCTTTCTTT
TRBJ1-2	-	TRBV27	once	CASSSARRQNYGYTF	TGTGCCAGCAGTTCAGCCCGGAGACAGAACTATGGCTACACCTTC
TRBJ2-1	TRBD2	TRBV10-1	-	CASSPGSGRAVKDNEQFF	TGCGCCAGCAGCCCCGGGAGCGGGAGGGCCGTAAAGGACAATGAGCAGTTCTTC
TRBJ1-6	-	TRBV5-5	-	CASSLMGQGGSPLHF	TGTGCCAGCAGCTTGATGGGGCAGGGAGGTTCACCCCTCCACTTT
TRBJ2-6	-	TRBV19	-	CASLSLLKRAGANVLTF	TGTGCCAGCCTTTCCTTGCTGAAGAGGGCTGGGGCCAACGTCCTGACTTTC
TRBJ2-1	-	TRBV5-6	-	CASSWPSGQAYNEQFF	TGTGCCAGCAGCTGGCCCTCTGGGCAGGCCTACAATGAGCAGTTCTTC
TRBJ2-3	TRBD2	TRBV27	-	CASSLDRLARTDTQYF	TGTGCCAGCAGTTTGGACCGACTAGCGCGCACAGATACGCAGTATTTT
TRBJ2-5	-	TRBV28	-	CASSQLGGISASWKTQYF	TGTGCCAGCAGTCAGCTCGGGGGTATCAGCGCCTCCTGGAAGACCCAGTACTTC
TRBJ2-4	-	TRBV28	-	CASSQGGKNIQYF	TGTGCCAGCAGTCAGGGTGGCAAAAACATTCAGTACTTC
TRBJ2-1	TRBD2	TRBV7-6	once	CASSLVAGVLGNEQFF	TGTGCCAGCAGCTTAGTAGCGGGAGTATTAGGTAATGAGCAGTTCTTC
TRBJ1-1	-	TRBV7-9	-	CASSSNTNTEAFF	TGTGCCAGCAGCTCGAACACGAACACTGAAGCTTTCTTT
TRBJ2-2	-	TRBV3-1/TRBV3-2	-	CASKRANTGELFF	TGTGCCAGTAAGCGGGCGAACACCGGGGAGCTGTTTTTT
TRBJ2-2	-	TRBV6-2/TRBV6-3	-	CASSLHLTGFPPGELFF	TGTGCCAGCAGTCTCCACCTTACAGGGTTCCCCCCCGGGGAGCTGTTTTTT
TRBJ1-6	-	TRBV25-1	-	CASSELGPWNSPLHF	TGTGCCAGCAGTGAACTGGGGCCTTGGAATTCACCCCTCCACTTT
TRBJ2-1	-	TRBV18	-	CASSPGRENEQFF	TGTGCCAGCTCCCCCGGCAGGGAAAATGAGCAGTTCTTC
TRBJ2-3	TRBD2	TRBV28	once	CASSSASSGSKEDTQYF	TGTGCCAGCAGTTCCGCCAGTAGCGGGAGTAAAGAAGATACGCAGTATTTT